This note documents a single T cell receptor (beta chain) sequence. Antigen unknown. The data stem from a study of T-cell memory formation after mild COVID-19. The study's findings and limits: SARS-CoV-2 specificity of second-wave clones peaking day 37 was unconfirmed. Some SARS-CoV-2-responding clones were already detected in memory before infection. The CD4+ clones that contracted clustered mainly within CM and EM, and the CD8+ clones concentrated in EMRA.

CDR3 length: 16 amino acids. Germline V CDR1 and CDR2: LGHNA, YNFKEQ. V lost 0 bases to trimming and J lost 4 bases; unmatched junction nucleotides: 5. TCRdb reprocessed the 5' RACE reads via MiXCR and lists one record per CDR3 protein. The table has approximately 150,000 distinct CDR3 sequences, roughly 15% seen once. The sample was PBMCs or a T cell subset sorted from them (not recorded which). This receptor was obtained from an adult woman who had mild COVID-19 (a few samples of this study predate the infection). Cell type and time point are not known. This chain connects TRBV4-2 to TRBJ1-5; 8 nucleotides align to TRBD1. CDR3 residues: CASSQEVQGANQPQHF. The CDR3 nucleotides are TGTGCCAGCAGCCAAGAAGTTCAGGGGGCAAATCAGCCCCAGCATTTT.